What follows are 32 T cell receptor beta chains derived from one specimen sequenced in a study of post-analysis software for immune sequencing data. Prepared libraries of TCR beta cDNA carried unique molecular identifiers. MiXCR, run by TCRdb on the PCR reads, gives a single entry per CDR3 protein. The sample records around 400,000 distinct CDR3 sequences, roughly 40% being singletons. These receptors lack a known antigen. The study's findings and limits: Patients used five TRBV segments, including TRBV5-6, TRBV5-1 and TRBV20-1, more often than controls.

What was sequenced was blood. These receptors all come from a girl aged 2 to 10 with multiple sclerosis.

V is TRBV7-2 and J is TRBJ2-7, with D perhaps matching TRBD1 (6 bases). V lost 1 base to trimming and J lost 2 bases, with 12 bases between them. The germline CDR1 and CDR2 sequences are SGHTA and FQGNSA. CDR3 size: 15 residues. CDR3 in amino acids: CASSLGLGGTYEQYF. CDR3 nucleotides: TGTGCCAGCAGCTTAGGTTTAGGGGGAACCTACGAGCAGTACTTC.

V is TRBV3-1 and J is TRBJ1-2; D possibly corresponds to TRBD1 (5 bases). V shed 3 bases and J shed 3 bases, with 17 bases lying between them. Looked up from germline, CDR1 is LGHDT and CDR2 is YNNKEL (reference sequence). This CDR3 spans 16 amino acids. CDR3 amino acids: CASSQVAGTADYGYTF. The CDR3 nucleotides read TGTGCCAGCAGCCAGGTGGCCGGGACCGCGGACTATGGCTACACCTTC. Using reference TRBV3-1 and TRBJ1-2 for the parts outside the CDR3, the full variable domain is DTAVSQTPKYLVTQMGNDKSIKCEQNLGHDTMYWYKQDSKKFLKIMFSYNNKELIINETVPNRFSPKSPDKAHLNLHINSLELGDSAVYFCASSQVAGTADYGYTFGSGTRLTVV.

The CDR3 bases are TGTGCCAGCAGCCCCTTAGGGACTATCTCCTACGAGCAGTACTTC. Translated: CASSPLGTISYEQYF. The chain has TRBV28 and TRBJ2-7; TRBD2 agrees at 7 bases. The CDR3 runs to 15 residues. CDR1 is MDHEN, CDR2 SYDVKM, per germline. Trimming removed 6 bases from V and 0 bases from J; junction bases left unmatched: 8.

The rearrangement links TRBV20-1 to TRBJ2-1, with 10 bases that match TRBD2. CDR3 length equals 20 residues. The germline V gene has CDR1 DFQATT and CDR2 SNEGSKA (reference sequence). V lost 0 bases to trimming and J lost 0 bases; unmatched junction nucleotides: 14. DNA of the CDR3: TGCAGTGCTAGAGATCCGCTTGCTAGCGGGAGCGCCAGCTCCTACAATGAGCAGTTCTTC. Its translation: CSARDPLASGSASSYNEQFF.

This chain uses TRBV9 with TRBJ2-7, with D unresolved. V was pared by 1 base and J by 2 bases, with 13 bases between. CDR3 length: 15 amino acids. Per the germline V gene, CDR1 is SGDLS and CDR2 is YYNGEE. DNA for the CDR3: TGTGCCAGCAGCGTATCCAGCACTGAAACCTACGAGCAGTACTTC. Encoded protein: CASSVSSTETYEQYF.

The chain has TRBV20-1 and TRBJ2-7; 7 bases line up with TRBD2. J gave up 5 bases and V 6 bases, and 7 bases lay outside the gene matches. The CDR3 has 12 residues. Germline V gene data show CDR1 as DFQATT and CDR2 as SNEGSKA (reference sequence). CDR3: CSAREEVDEQYF. The CDR3 DNA is TGCAGTGCCCGGGAGGAGGTGGACGAGCAGTACTTC.

V and J are TRBV18 and TRBJ2-1; D is possibly TRBD1 (5 bases). The germline CDR1 and CDR2 sequences are KGHSH and LQKENI. The ends were cut back, 2 bases at V and 13 bases at J, with 33 bases in the middle. The CDR3 contains 19 residues. CDR3 loop: CASSPFLPQLGPGQETQFF. CDR3 bases: TGTGCCAGCTCACCATTTTTACCACAGCTTGGTCCAGGACAAGAGACCCAGTTCTTC.

The rearrangement uses TRBV20-1 and TRBJ1-6; the D gene is possibly TRBD1 (6 bases). The CDR3 extends over 13 amino acids. V lost 5 bases, J lost 10 bases, and 15 bases lay in between. Per the germline V gene, CDR1 is DFQATT and CDR2 is SNEGSKA (reference sequence). The CDR3 spells CSAGTGSGSPLHF. The CDR3 nucleotides are TGCAGTGCTGGTACAGGGTCTGGGTCACCCCTCCACTTT.

This rearrangement joins TRBV7-3 to TRBJ2-1; 11 bases are a match to TRBD2. The V gene end was trimmed by 6 bases and the J gene end by 6 bases; junction bases not matched to a gene: 10. This CDR3 spans 16 amino acids. Looked up from germline, CDR1 is SGHTA and CDR2 is FQGTGA. The CDR3 nucleotides read TGTGCCAGCAGTCTTAATAGCGGGAGGGCCCTCAATGAGCAGTTCTTC. This gives the protein CASSLNSGRALNEQFF. Looking up the rest from reference TRBV7-3 and TRBJ2-1 gives the full variable domain: GAGVSQTPSNKVTEKGKYVELRCDPISGHTALYWYRQSLGQGPEFLIYFQGTGAADDSGLPNDRFFAVRPEGSVSTLKIQRTERGDSAVYLCASSLNSGRALNEQFFGPGTRLTVL.

This clonotype was seen only once. The V call is TRBV28, the J call TRBJ2-7, with 8 bases identical to TRBD1. V lost 6 bases, J lost 1 base, and 8 bases stayed unmatched. This CDR3 region has 15 residues. Germline loops: CDR1 MDHEN, CDR2 SYDVKM. The CDR3 sequence is CASSPWDRRSYEQYF. The CDR3 DNA reads TGTGCCAGCAGCCCTTGGGACAGGAGGTCCTACGAGCAGTACTTC.

This clonotype was found a few times. The chain uses TRBV27 and TRBJ2-3; no firm D call. Per germline, CDR1 MNHEY and CDR2 SMNVEV (reference sequence). This CDR3 region has 14 residues. The ends were cut back, 5 bases at V and 3 bases at J, with 12 bases in the middle. For the CDR3, the DNA is TGTGCCAGCAGTATCGACACGTATACAGATACGCAGTATTTT. Translating gives CASSIDTYTDTQYF.

A few counts support this clonotype. This rearrangement joins TRBV6-6 to TRBJ2-5; 10 positions match TRBD2. J gave up 1 base and V 2 bases, and 7 bases lay outside the gene matches. Per germline, CDR1 MNHNY and CDR2 SVGAGI (reference sequence). This CDR3 has 17 amino acids. The CDR3 loop is CASSYPPLAGAQETQYF. CDR3 in DNA: TGTGCCAGCAGTTACCCTCCGCTAGCGGGGGCCCAAGAGACCCAGTACTTC.

About this clonotype itself: A much larger clone differs from this one at a single base, so this may be a read error. This chain joins TRBV3-1 and TRBJ1-2; tentatively, D is TRBD1 (5 bases). This CDR3 is 13 amino acids long. V lost 1 base and J 4 bases, leaving 7 bases between the germline ends. In germline, CDR1 is LGHDT, CDR2 YNNKEL (reference sequence). The CDR3 sequence is CASSQATVYGYTF. CDR3 DNA: TGTGCCAGCAGCCAAGCGACAGTCTATGGCTACACCTTC.

This clonotype turned up a few times. The chain links TRBV11-2 to TRBJ2-7, with 7 bases matching TRBD1. Germline V gene sequence: CDR1 SGHAT, CDR2 FQNNGV. Germline trimming cut 1 base from V and 1 base from J; bases unmatched to any gene: 4. CDR3 size: 15 residues. The CDR3 region has the DNA TGTGCCAGCAGCTTAGGGCCAGGGGGATCCTACGAGCAGTACTTC. Its protein product is CASSLGPGGSYEQYF.

There are a few counts of this clonotype. The CDR3 nucleotides are TGCGCCAGCAGCTTAGGACAGGGGAACGACAAACTGTTTTTT. It specifies CASSLGQGNDKLFF. This chain uses TRBV5-1 with TRBJ1-4; TRBD1 agrees at 9 bases. Germline CDR1 reads SGHRS; CDR2 reads YFSETQ. The CDR3 extends over 14 amino acids. The ends lost 2 bases at V and 11 bases at J; junction bases unmatched: 7. Filled out from reference TRBV5-1 and TRBJ1-4, the complete variable domain reads KAGVTQTPRYLIKTRGQQVTLSCSPISGHRSVSWYQQTPGQGLQFLFEYFSETQRNKGNFPGRFSGRQFSNSRSEMNVSTLELGDSALYLCASSLGQGNDKLFFGSGTQLSVL.

This clonotype was found many times. The rearrangement links TRBV29-1 to TRBJ2-7; no definite D call. This CDR3 has 11 amino acids. Germline V gene lookup returns CDR1 SQVTM and CDR2 ANQGSEA. Trimming took off 3 bases at V and 1 base at J, with 4 bases between the two ends. DNA of the CDR3: TGCAGCGTTGAGGTGTCCTACGAGCAGTACTTC. Protein sequence: CSVEVSYEQYF.

There are a few counts of this clonotype. V usage is TRBV28 and J usage is TRBJ2-1; D is undetermined. The CDR3 is 13 residues long. From germline, CDR1 is MDHEN and CDR2 SYDVKM. The germline V and J ends were trimmed by 2 bases and 15 bases, with 17 bases remaining between them. CDR3 loop: CASSLSPGRWAFF. The CDR3, as DNA: TGTGCCAGCAGTTTAAGTCCGGGCCGGTGGGCGTTCTTC.

The rearrangement joins TRBV12-3 or TRBV12-4 to TRBJ1-3, with unresolved D. The CDR3 contains 16 residues. V shed 3 bases and J shed 0 bases, with 12 bases lying between them. The chain's CDR3 is CASSFSARNSGNTIYF. CDR3 DNA sequence: TGTGCCAGCAGTTTTTCGGCCAGAAACTCTGGAAACACCATATATTTT.

The chain has TRBV29-1 and TRBJ2-1, with TRBD2 as a possible D gene (6 bases). The CDR3 spans 12 residues. V lost 0 bases to trimming and J lost 6 bases, with 6 bases between them. Germline lookup yields CDR1 SQVTM and CDR2 ANQGSEA. This CDR3 reads CSVEEEGNEQFF. Written as DNA, the CDR3 is TGCAGCGTTGAAGAGGAGGGCAATGAGCAGTTCTTC.

This rearrangement joins TRBV29-1 to TRBJ1-4, with a possible D match to TRBD1 (6 bases). V gave up 5 bases and J gave up 10 bases, with 20 bases separating them. The length of the CDR3 is 14 residues. CDR1 is SQVTM and CDR2 is ANQGSEA in the germline V gene. The CDR3 loop is CSVYYKDRAGKLFF. CDR3 bases: TGCAGCGTTTATTACAAGGACAGAGCGGGAAAACTGTTTTTT.

This clonotype came up a few times. The chain recombines TRBV4-1 with TRBJ2-1; no firm D call. The ends were cut back, 0 bases at V and 0 bases at J, with 3 bases in the middle. The CDR3 has 14 amino acids. Per the germline V gene, CDR1 is MGHRA and CDR2 is YSYEKL. CDR3 sequence reads: CASSQDSSYNEQFF. The CDR3 region has the DNA TGCGCCAGCAGCCAAGATAGCTCCTACAATGAGCAGTTCTTC.

This chain connects TRBV28 to TRBJ2-1; no reliable D call. CDR1 and CDR2 (germline): MDHEN, SYDVKM. V gave up 6 bases and J gave up 9 bases, with 15 bases separating them. The CDR3 is 13 amino acids. CDR3 nucleotides: TGTGCCAGCAGACCCGATGCTGCCGTTGAGCAGTTCTTC. Translation: CASRPDAAVEQFF.

Comment on this clonotype: The junction shows a germline mismatch at one end, possibly a read error. The V call is TRBV7-6, the J call TRBJ2-7; 8 bases fit TRBD1. This CDR3 is 12 amino acids long. Germline loops: CDR1 SGHVS, CDR2 FNYEAQ. The CDR3 sequence: CAGSSGQGEQYF. In nucleotides, the CDR3 is TGTGCCGGCAGCTCAGGACAGGGCGAGCAGTACTTC.

The chain employs TRBV20-1 and TRBJ2-7; 11 bases map to TRBD2. Germline trimming cut 4 bases from V and 4 bases from J; bases unmatched to any gene: 9. The CDR3 runs to 15 residues. Germline values: CDR1 DFQATT, CDR2 SNEGSKA (reference sequence). CDR3 in DNA: TGCAGTGCTAAACTTAGCGGGGGGGCCGGGTACGAGCAGTACTTC. Translating it yields CSAKLSGGAGYEQYF.

The chain couples TRBV29-1 to TRBJ2-6; 8 bases are a match to TRBD1. Trimming took 6 bases from V and 0 from J; bases not matched to a gene: 7. Per the germline V gene, CDR1 is SQVTM and CDR2 is ANQGSEA. This CDR3 comprises 16 residues. The CDR3 region is CSVAFGQGSGANVLTF. The CDR3 DNA is TGCAGCGTCGCCTTCGGACAGGGCTCTGGGGCCAACGTCCTGACTTTC.

The sample holds a few counts of this clonotype. The chain is built from TRBV5-1 and TRBJ2-3, with TRBD2 identical over 7 bases. Per germline, CDR1 SGHRS and CDR2 YFSETQ. The CDR3 extends over 14 amino acids. V was clipped by 3 bases and J by 4 bases; unmatched bases: 5. The CDR3 spells CASSSERGADTQYF. DNA for the CDR3: TGCGCCAGCAGCTCTGAGCGGGGAGCAGATACGCAGTATTTT.

J is TRBJ2-5 and V is TRBV11-1; D unclear. Trimming removed 0 bases at V and 11 bases at J, with 16 bases between. The CDR3 spans 14 residues. Germline values: CDR1 SGHAT, CDR2 FQDESV (reference sequence). The CDR3, as DNA: TGTGCCAGCAGCTTAGCGCCCGTGGTTGAAGAGCAGTACTTC. It encodes CASSLAPVVEEQYF.

The chain links TRBV30 to TRBJ1-1; D is possibly TRBD1 (6 bases). CDR3 length equals 13 residues. Trimming stripped 2 bases from V and 5 bases from J, with 12 bases between. CDR1 is GTSNPN, CDR2 SVGIG, per germline (reference sequence). The CDR3 DNA reads as TGTGCCTGGAGTTACTACAGGGTAACTGAAGCTTTCTTT. This sequence encodes CAWSYYRVTEAFF. The variable domain in full, completed from reference TRBV30 and TRBJ1-1, reads SQTIHQWPATLVQPVGSPLSLECTVEGTSNPNLYWYRQAAGRGLQLLFYSVGIGQISSEVPQNLSASRPQDRQFILSSKKLLLSDSGFYLCAWSYYRVTEAFFGQGTRLTVV.

The chain recombines TRBV10-3 with TRBJ2-5; 7 nucleotides agree with TRBD2. The end of the DNA fits TRBJ2-7 better, so the J call may be wrong. The CDR3 contains 11 residues. Germline V CDR1 and CDR2: ENHRY, SYGVKD. CDR3 in amino acids: CATRGAYEQYF. DNA for the CDR3: TGTGCCACCCGGGGGGCCTACGAGCAGTACTTC.

There are a few counts of this clonotype. The chain uses TRBV6-6 and TRBJ2-1; 13 positions match TRBD2. The CDR3 is made up of 14 amino acids. J gave up 5 bases and V 6 bases, and 1 base lay outside the gene matches. The germline CDR1 and CDR2 sequences are MNHNY and SVGAGI (reference sequence). The CDR3 protein is CASRGTSGDNEQFF. DNA for the CDR3: TGTGCCAGCAGAGGGACTAGCGGGGACAATGAGCAGTTCTTC.

This rearrangement joins TRBV6-5 to TRBJ2-7, with D possibly being TRBD2 (6 bases). Trimming shortened V by 0 bases and J by 1 base, and 10 bases separated the two germline ends. CDR3 length equals 15 residues. Germline values: CDR1 MNHEY, CDR2 SVGAGI. CDR3 in amino acids: CASSYSSGASYEQYF. The CDR3 nucleotides read TGTGCCAGCAGTTACTCATCGGGAGCATCCTACGAGCAGTACTTC.

The chain's CDR3 is CASSEDSSGRGIETQYF. For the CDR3, the DNA is TGTGCCAGCAGTGAAGATTCTAGCGGGAGAGGAATAGAGACCCAGTACTTC. The V call is TRBV2, the J call TRBJ2-5, with 10 bases lining up with TRBD2. Germline-derived CDR1 and CDR2 are SNHLY and FYNNEI. With 1 base clipped from V and 4 bases from J, the junction kept 9 bases outside the gene matches. This CDR3 comprises 17 residues.